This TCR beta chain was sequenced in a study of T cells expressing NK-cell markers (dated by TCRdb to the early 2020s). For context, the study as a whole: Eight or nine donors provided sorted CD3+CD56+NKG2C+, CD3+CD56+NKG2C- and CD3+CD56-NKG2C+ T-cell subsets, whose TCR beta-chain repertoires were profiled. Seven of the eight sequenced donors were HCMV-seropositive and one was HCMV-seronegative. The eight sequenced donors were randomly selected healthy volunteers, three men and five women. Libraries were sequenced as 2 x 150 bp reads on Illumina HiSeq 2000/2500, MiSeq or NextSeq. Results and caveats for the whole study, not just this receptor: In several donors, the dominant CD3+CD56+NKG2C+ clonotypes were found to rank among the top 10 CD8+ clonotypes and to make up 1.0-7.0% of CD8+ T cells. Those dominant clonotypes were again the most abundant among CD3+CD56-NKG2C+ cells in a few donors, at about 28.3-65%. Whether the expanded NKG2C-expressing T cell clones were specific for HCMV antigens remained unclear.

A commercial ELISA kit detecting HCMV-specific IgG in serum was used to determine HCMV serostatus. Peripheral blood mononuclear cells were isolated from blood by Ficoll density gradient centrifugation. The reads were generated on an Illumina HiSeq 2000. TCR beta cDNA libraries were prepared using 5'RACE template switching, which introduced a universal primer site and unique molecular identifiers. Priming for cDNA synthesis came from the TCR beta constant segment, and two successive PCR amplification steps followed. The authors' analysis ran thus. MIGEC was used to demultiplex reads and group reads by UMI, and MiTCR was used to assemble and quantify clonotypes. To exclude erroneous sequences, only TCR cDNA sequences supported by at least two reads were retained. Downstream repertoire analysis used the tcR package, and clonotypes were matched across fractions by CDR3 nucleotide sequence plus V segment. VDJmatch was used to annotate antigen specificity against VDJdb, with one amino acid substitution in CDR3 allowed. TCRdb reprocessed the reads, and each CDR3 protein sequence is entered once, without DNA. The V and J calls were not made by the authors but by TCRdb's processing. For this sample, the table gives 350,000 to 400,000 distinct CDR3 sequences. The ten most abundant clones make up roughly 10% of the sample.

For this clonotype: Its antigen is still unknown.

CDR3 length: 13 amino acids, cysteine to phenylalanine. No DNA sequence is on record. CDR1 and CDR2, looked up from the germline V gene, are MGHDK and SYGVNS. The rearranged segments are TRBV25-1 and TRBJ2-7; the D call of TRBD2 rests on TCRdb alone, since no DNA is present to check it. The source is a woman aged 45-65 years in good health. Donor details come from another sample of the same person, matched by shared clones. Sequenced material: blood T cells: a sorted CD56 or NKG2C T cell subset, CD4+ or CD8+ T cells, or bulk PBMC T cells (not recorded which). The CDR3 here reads CASNPSGTYEQYF.